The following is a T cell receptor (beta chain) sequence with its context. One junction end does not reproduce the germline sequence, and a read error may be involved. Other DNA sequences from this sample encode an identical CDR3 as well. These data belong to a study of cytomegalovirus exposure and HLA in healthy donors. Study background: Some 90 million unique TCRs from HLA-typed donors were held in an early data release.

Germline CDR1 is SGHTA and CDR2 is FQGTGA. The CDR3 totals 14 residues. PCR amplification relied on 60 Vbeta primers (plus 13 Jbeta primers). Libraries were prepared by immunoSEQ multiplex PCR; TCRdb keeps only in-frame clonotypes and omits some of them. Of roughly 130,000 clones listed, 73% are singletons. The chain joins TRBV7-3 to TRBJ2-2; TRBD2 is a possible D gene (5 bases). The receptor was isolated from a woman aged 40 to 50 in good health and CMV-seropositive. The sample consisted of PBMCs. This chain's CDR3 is CASSLSMRAGELFF. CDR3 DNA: TGTGCCAGCAGCTTAAGTATGAGGGCCGGGGAACTGTTTTTT.